Below are 8 T cell receptor beta chains sequenced from a single sample in a study of spatial heterogeneity in lung cancer (dated 2019 in TCRdb). The study at large found these results: The tumor nonsynonymous mutation count correlated with the number of expanded intratumoral alpha and beta TCRs.

Library generation was performed with 5' RACE. This sample was sequenced with a NextSeq 500. The public reads were reprocessed in TCRdb via fastp at Q25 and MiXCR, keeping in-frame beta chains. One record per CDR3 amino acid sequence lists the most common genes and DNA. The sample table shows some 9,800 distinct CDR3 sequences, and more than 4.5% are seen once. Over 13% of the sample lies in the top ten. The antigens these receptors bind are not known. The meaning of the sample's time point label: sample taken at primary tumor resection. The specimen was lung tumor tissue, collected at surgery. The source of these receptors is a female donor with early-stage non-small cell lung cancer.

The chain carries TRBV3-1 and TRBJ2-7; D is unresolved. The CDR3 is 13 amino acids. V shed 0 bases and J shed 5 bases, with 8 bases lying between them. Per germline, CDR1 LGHDT and CDR2 YNNKEL (reference sequence). Here the CDR3 DNA reads TGTGCCAGCAGCCAAGAGTGGGCCCACGAGCAGTACTTC. Protein product: CASSQEWAHEQYF.

The table lists this clonotype with many counts. V is TRBV6-5 and J is TRBJ2-7, with 7 bases fitting TRBD1. The CDR3 runs 13 residues. Germline V gene sequence: CDR1 MNHEY, CDR2 SVGAGI. V gave up 2 bases and J gave up 5 bases; unmatched junction bases: 3. CDR3 residues: CASSYGDSHEQYF. In DNA, the CDR3 is TGTGCCAGCAGTTACGGGGACAGCCACGAGCAGTACTTC.

By share of the sample, this clonotype is medium-sized (0.01 to 0.1%). A much larger clone differs from this one at a single base, so this may be a read error. DNA for the CDR3: TGTGCCACCAGCACAACCCAGCAGGCCTATGGCTACAACTTC. It translates to CATSTTQQAYGYNF. This chain joins TRBV15 and TRBJ1-2; D remains unclear. The CDR3 loop spans 14 amino acids. Germline CDR1 is LNHNV and CDR2 is YYDKDF (reference sequence).

This clonotype was detected a few times. This sequence joins TRBV7-8 and TRBJ2-5; D may correspond to TRBD1 or TRBD2 (6 bases each). Germline CDR1 and CDR2: SGHVS and FQNEAQ. V lost 7 bases and J 0 bases, leaving 15 bases between the germline ends. The CDR3 consists of 15 residues. The CDR3 is CASTPGGRNQETQYF. The CDR3 nucleotides are TGTGCCAGCACCCCTGGGGGGCGTAACCAAGAGACCCAGTACTTC.

Concerning this clonotype: One end of the junction does not line up with germline, which may come from a read error. The V and J genes are TRBV3-1 and TRBJ1-2; D not certain. Looked up from germline, CDR1 is LGHDT and CDR2 is YNNKEL (reference sequence). This CDR3 has 14 residues. CDR3 DNA: TGTGCCAGCAGCCAGATTAGTGCTAACTATGGCTACAACTTC. It specifies CASSQISANYGYNF.

This clonotype is categorized as medium-sized. The J gene is TRBJ2-5, the V gene TRBV11-2; D ambiguous. The germline V gene has CDR1 SGHAT and CDR2 FQNNGV. Trimming left V 7 bases short and J 2 bases short, with 14 bases between. CDR3 length equals 14 residues. The CDR3 nucleotides read TGTGCCAGCACCGAGACACATAATCAAGAGACCCAGTACTTC. Translation gives CASTETHNQETQYF.

This clonotype was recorded many times. The chain recombines TRBV10-3 with TRBJ2-3, with D possibly TRBD2 on 6 matching bases. CDR1 and CDR2 (germline): ENHRY, SYGVKD. The CDR3 spans 13 residues. V dropped 2 bases and J dropped 5 bases, with 8 bases sitting between them. The CDR3 sequence is CAISEIAVDTQYF. The CDR3 region has the DNA TGTGCCATCAGTGAGATAGCGGTAGATACGCAGTATTTT.

This clonotype is judged medium-sized. This rearrangement joins TRBV14 to TRBJ2-7; weak D call: TRBD2 (6 bases). V lost 1 base and J 0 bases, leaving 10 bases between the germline ends. CDR1 is SGHDN, CDR2 FVKESK, per germline. The CDR3 extends over 15 amino acids. The CDR3 nucleotides read TGTGCCAGCAGCCAAGGAATAGCGGCCTCCTACGAGCAGTACTTC. It encodes CASSQGIAASYEQYF.